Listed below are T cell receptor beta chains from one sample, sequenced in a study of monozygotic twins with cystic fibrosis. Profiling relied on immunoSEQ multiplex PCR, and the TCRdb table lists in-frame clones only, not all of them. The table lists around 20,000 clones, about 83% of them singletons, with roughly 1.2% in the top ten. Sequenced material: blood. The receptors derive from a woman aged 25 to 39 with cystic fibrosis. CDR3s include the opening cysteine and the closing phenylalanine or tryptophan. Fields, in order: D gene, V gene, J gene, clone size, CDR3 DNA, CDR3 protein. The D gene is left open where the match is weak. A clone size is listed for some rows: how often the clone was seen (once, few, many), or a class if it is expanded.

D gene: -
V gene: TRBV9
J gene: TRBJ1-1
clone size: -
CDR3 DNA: TGTGCCAGCAGCGGGGACGCTGAAGCTTTCTTT
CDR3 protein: CASSGDAEAFF

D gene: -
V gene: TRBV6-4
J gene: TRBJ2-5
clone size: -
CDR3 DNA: TGTGCCAGCAGTGACCGCAAGACTAGCCAAGAGACCCAGTACTTC
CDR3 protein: CASSDRKTSQETQYF

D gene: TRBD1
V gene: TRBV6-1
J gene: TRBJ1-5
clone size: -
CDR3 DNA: TGTGCCAGCTCATTAGGGGGCGGCAATCAGCCCCAGCATTTT
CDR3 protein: CASSLGGGNQPQHF

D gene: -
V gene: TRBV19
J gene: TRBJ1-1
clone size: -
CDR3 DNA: TGTGCCGCGGGGACATTCGGGACTGAAGCTTTCTTT
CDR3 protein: CAAGTFGTEAFF

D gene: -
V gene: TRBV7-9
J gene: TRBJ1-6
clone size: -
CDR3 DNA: TGTGCCAGCAGCCCCGGGTCTTATAATTCACCCCTCCACTTT
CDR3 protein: CASSPGSYNSPLHF

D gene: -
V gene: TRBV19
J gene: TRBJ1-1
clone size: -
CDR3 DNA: TGTGCCAGTACGCTTACAGGTGGCATGAACACTGAAGCTTTCTTT
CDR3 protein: CASTLTGGMNTEAFF

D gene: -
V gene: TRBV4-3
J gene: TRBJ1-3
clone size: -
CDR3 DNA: TGCGCCAGCAGCCAAGGCGCACCCTCTGGAAACACCATATATTTT
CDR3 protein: CASSQGAPSGNTIYF

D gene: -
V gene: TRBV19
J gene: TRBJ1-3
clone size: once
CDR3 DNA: TGTGCCAGTAGTAATATAGTCGGACGGACCTCTGGAAACACCATATATTTT
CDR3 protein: CASSNIVGRTSGNTIYF

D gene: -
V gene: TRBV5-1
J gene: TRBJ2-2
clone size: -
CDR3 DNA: TGCGCCAGCAGCTTTGACGGAAACACCGGGGAGCTGTTTTTT
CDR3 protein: CASSFDGNTGELFF

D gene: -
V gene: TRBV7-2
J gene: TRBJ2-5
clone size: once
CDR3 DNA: TGTGCCAGCAGCTTACTAGGCGCGTTGTACCAAGAGACCCAGTACTTC
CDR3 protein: CASSLLGALYQETQYF

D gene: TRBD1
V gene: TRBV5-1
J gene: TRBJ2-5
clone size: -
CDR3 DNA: TGCGCCAGCAGCTTGGTTCCAGGGGGCGCGGAGACCCAGTACTTC
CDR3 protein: CASSLVPGGAETQYF

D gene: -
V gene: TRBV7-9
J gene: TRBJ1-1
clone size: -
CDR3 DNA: TGTGCCAGCAGCACTCACAGGGACACTGAAGCTTTCTTT
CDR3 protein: CASSTHRDTEAFF

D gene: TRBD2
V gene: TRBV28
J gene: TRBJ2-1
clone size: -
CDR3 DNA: TGTGCCAGCAGTCTATCCGGGACTAGAACATACAATGAGCAGTTCTTC
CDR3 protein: CASSLSGTRTYNEQFF

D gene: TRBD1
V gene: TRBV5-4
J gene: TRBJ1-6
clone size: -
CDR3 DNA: TGTGCCAGCAGCCCTACAGGGGGGAACGATTCACCCCTCCACTTT
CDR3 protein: CASSPTGGNDSPLHF

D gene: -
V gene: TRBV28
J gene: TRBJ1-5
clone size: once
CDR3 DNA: TGTGCCAGCAGTTTAAGGGGGATCAGGGGCAATAGCAATCAGCCCCAGCATTTT
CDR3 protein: CASSLRGIRGNSNQPQHF

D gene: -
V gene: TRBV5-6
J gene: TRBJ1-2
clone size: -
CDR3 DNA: TGTGCCAGCAGCTTGAACGGTGTTAGGTATGGCTACACCTTC
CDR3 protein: CASSLNGVRYGYTF

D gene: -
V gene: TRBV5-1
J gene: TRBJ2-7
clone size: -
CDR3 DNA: TGCGCCAGCAGCAGGACAGACCCCTACGAGCAGTACTTC
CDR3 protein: CASSRTDPYEQYF

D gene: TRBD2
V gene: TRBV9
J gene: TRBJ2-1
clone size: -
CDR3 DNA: TGTGCCAGCAGCCTAAGTAGGGAACGAGGGACTAGCGGACCATACAATGAGCAGTTCTTC
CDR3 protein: CASSLSRERGTSGPYNEQFF

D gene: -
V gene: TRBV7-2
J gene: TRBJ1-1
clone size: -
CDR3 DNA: TGTGCCAGCAGCCCCGGGTGGACTGAAGCTTTCTTT
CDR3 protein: CASSPGWTEAFF

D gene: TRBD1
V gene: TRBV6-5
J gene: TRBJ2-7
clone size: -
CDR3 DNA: TGTGCCAGCAGTTACTCCCCCGACAGGGGCTACGAGCAGTACTTC
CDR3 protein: CASSYSPDRGYEQYF

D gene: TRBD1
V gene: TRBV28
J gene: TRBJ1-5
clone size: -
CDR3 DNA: TGTGCCACCAAACGTCTTGGGACAGCTAGCAATCAGCCCCAGCATTTT
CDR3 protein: CATKRLGTASNQPQHF

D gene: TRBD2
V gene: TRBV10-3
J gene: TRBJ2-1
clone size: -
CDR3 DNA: TGTGCCATCAGTGGCCTAGCGGTCTACAATGAGCAGTTCTTC
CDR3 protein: CAISGLAVYNEQFF

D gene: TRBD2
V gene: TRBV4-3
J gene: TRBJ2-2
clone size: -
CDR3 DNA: TGCGCCAGCAGCCAAGAGAGCGGGGGAAGGTCCGGGGAGCTGTTTTTT
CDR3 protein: CASSQESGGRSGELFF

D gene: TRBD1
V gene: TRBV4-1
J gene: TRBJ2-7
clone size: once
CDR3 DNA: TGCGGGTTGAGGGGGCTAAGCTCCTACGAGCAGTACTTC
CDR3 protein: CGLRGLSSYEQYF

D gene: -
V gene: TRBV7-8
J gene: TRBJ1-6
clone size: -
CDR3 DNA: TGTGCCAGCAGCTTAGGCCTTTCCTATAATTCACCCCTCCACTTT
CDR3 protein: CASSLGLSYNSPLHF

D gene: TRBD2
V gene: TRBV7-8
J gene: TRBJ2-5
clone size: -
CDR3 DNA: TGTGCCAGCAGCTTTTCACCGGCGGGACTAGAGATCGAGACCCAGTACTTC
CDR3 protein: CASSFSPAGLEIETQYF

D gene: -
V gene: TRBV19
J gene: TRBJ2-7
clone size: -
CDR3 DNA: TGTGCCAGTAGTATAGGGAGCGAGCAGTACTTC
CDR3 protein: CASSIGSEQYF

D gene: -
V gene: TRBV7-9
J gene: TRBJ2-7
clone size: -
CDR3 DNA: TGTGCCAGCAGCTTAAGCGGACTATCCTACGAGCAGTACTTC
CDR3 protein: CASSLSGLSYEQYF

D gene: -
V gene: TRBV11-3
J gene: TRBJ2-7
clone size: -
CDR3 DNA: TGTGCCAGCAGCTTCATGGCCGGCTACGAGCAGTACTTC
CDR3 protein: CASSFMAGYEQYF

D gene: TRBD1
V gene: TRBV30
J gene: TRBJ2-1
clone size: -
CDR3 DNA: TGTGCCTGGAGTTTGGGGACAGGGTACAATGAGCAGTTCTTC
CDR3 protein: CAWSLGTGYNEQFF

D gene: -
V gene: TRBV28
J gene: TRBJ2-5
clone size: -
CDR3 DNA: TGTGCCAGCAGCTTATCGGGGGAAGAGACCCAGTACTTC
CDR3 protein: CASSLSGEETQYF

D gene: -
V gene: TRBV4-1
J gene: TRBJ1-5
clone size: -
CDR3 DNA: TGCGCCAGCAGCCAAGGGGGCAGGCGACAGCCCCAGCATTTT
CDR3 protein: CASSQGGRRQPQHF

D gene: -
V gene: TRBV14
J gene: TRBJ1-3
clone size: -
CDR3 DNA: TGTGCCAGCAGCCAAGACATCTGGCGGGACACCATATATTTT
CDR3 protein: CASSQDIWRDTIYF

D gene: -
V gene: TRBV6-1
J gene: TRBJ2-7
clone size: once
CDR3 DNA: TGTGCCAGCAGCCCTGGACTGGGAGGCTCCTACGAGCAGTACTTC
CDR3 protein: CASSPGLGGSYEQYF

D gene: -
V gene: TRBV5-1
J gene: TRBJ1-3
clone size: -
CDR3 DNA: TGCGCCAGCAGCCAGGACAGAGACCCTGGAAACACCATATATTTT
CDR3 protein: CASSQDRDPGNTIYF

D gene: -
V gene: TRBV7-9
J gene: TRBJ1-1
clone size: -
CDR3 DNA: TGTGCCAGCAGCTTAATAGGGACCCAAGATACTGAAGCTTTCTTT
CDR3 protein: CASSLIGTQDTEAFF

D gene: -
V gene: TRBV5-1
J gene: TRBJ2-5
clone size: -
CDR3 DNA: TGCGCCAGCAGCTCTGGACTGAGCCGGGAGACCCAGTACTTC
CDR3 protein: CASSSGLSRETQYF

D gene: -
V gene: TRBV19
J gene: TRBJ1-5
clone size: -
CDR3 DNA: TGTGCCAGTAGTTTAACGCAGAGAAGCAATCAGCCCCAGCATTTT
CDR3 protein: CASSLTQRSNQPQHF

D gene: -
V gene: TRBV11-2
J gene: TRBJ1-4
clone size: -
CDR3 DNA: TGTGCCAGCAGCGCGCCTCGGGCCGGGAGCTTTCGACTGTTTTTT
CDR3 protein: CASSAPRAGSFRLFF

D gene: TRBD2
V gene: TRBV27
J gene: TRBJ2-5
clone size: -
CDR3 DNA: TGTGCCAGCAGAGGCTTGGGCAGCGGGGGGCAAGAGACCCAGTACTTC
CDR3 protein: CASRGLGSGGQETQYF

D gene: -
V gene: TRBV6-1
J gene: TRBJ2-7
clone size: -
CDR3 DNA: TGTGCCACCCAGGCCCTATACGAGCAGTACTTC
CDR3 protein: CATQALYEQYF

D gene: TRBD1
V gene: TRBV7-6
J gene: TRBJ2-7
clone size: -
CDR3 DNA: TGTGCCAGCAGCTTAGGACAGGGGAATTACGAGCAGTACTTC
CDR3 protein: CASSLGQGNYEQYF

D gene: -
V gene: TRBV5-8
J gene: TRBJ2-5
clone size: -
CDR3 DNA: TGTGCCAGCATGGAGACCCAGTACTTC
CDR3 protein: CASMETQYF

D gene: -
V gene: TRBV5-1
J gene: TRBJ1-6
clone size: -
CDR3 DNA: TGCGCCAGCAGCGCGGGTGGACGGACCTCTAATTCACCCCTCCACTTT
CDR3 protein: CASSAGGRTSNSPLHF

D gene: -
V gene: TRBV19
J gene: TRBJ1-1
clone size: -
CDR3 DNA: TGTGCCAGTATTAGGCGGGGACACTCGAACACTGAAGCTTTCTTT
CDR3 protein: CASIRRGHSNTEAFF

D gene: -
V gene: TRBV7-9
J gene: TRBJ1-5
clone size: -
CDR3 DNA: TGTGCCAGCAGCTTAGGCGGGAGCTATAGCAATCAGCCCCAGCATTTT
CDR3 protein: CASSLGGSYSNQPQHF

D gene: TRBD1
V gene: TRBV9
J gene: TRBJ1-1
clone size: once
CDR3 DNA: TGTGCCAGCAGCAAGACAGGGGTGGCTGAAGCTTTCTTT
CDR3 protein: CASSKTGVAEAFF

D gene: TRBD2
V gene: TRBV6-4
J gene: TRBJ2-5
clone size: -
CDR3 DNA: TGTGCCAGCAGTGAGACTAGCGGGGGGCAAGAGACCCAGTACTTC
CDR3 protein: CASSETSGGQETQYF

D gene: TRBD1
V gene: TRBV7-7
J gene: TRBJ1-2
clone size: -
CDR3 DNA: TGTGCCAGCAGCCCCCAAACGACAGGGGCTGAAAAGGAGAACTATGGCTACACCTTC
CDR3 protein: CASSPQTTGAEKENYGYTF

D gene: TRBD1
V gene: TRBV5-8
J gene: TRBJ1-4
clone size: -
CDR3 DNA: TGTGCCAGCAGCTTGGGACAGGGAACTAATGAAAAACTGTTTTTT
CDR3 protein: CASSLGQGTNEKLFF

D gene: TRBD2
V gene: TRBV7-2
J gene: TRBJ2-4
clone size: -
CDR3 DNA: TGTGCCAGCAGCTTAGAGACTAGCGGGGGGAGCATTCAGTACTTC
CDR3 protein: CASSLETSGGSIQYF

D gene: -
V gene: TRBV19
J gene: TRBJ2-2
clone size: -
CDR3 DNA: TGTGCCATTCGGTCCGCGGGGAAGAACACCGGGGAGCTGTTTTTT
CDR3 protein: CAIRSAGKNTGELFF

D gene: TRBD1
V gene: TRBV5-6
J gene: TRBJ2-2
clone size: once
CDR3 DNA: TGTGCCAGCAGCAACCCGACAGGGAAGAACACCGGGGAGCTGTTTTTT
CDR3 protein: CASSNPTGKNTGELFF

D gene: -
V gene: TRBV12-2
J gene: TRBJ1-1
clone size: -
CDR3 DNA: -
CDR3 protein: CASRLVGQGNTEAFF